This entry features one T cell receptor beta chain sequence. CDR3 size: 15 residues. The V gene's germline CDR1 is GTSNPN and CDR2 SVGIG (reference sequence). V lost 2 bases and J 3 bases, leaving 17 bases between the germline ends. The data originate from a study of blood T cell repertoires in COVID-19. Across the study: COVID-19 samples from acute and convalescent phases originated in the United States, Italy and Spain. T cells, B-cell-depleted T cells, or PBMCs supplied cDNA or gDNA.

Authors' methods: Amplifying reference gene primers gave estimates of nucleated cell counts. Repertoires were generated with immunoSEQ multiplex PCR, while TCRdb's copy carries only in-frame clones and drops some. V and J calls and clone size are those listed in that table; D and trimming were worked out from the DNA. The sample has 190,000 or so clones; approximately 94% are singletons. A Seattle source enrolled patients during active infection and followed them longitudinally. The specimen was peripheral blood. This TCR came from a man aged 25 to 40 with COVID-19, enrolled during active disease. The chain is built from TRBV30 and TRBJ2-7, with D perhaps TRBD1 (6 bases). Here the CDR3 reads CAWSLAGARGYEQYF. Written as DNA, the CDR3 is TGTGCCTGGAGTCTCGCAGGGGCGCGAGGCTACGAGCAGTACTTC.